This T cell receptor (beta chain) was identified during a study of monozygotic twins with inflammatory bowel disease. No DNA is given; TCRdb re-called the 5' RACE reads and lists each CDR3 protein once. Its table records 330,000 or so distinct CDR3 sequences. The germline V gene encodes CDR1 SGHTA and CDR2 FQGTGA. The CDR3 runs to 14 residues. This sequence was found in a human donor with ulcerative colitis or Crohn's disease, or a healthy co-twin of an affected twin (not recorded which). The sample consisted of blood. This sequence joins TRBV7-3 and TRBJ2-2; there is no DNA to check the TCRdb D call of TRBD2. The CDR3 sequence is CASSLIAGTGELFF.